This T cell receptor (beta chain) was captured in a study of cytomegalovirus exposure and HLA in healthy donors. Overall study findings and caveats: TCR beta V- and J-gene trimming, according to a later analysis, was linked to a missense DCLRE1C variant. Researchers counted some 150 TCR beta chains as cytomegalovirus-associated.

PCR was performed using 60 Vbeta and 13 Jbeta primers. Only in-frame clones appear in the TCRdb table, and some are missing; sequencing was by immunoSEQ multiplex PCR. The data contain over 120,000 clones, around 80% of them singletons. This CDR3 comprises 16 residues. Germline V gene lookup returns CDR1 SGDLS and CDR2 YYNGEE. Between the trimmed V and J ends, which lost 1 base and 1 base, there was a span of 11 bases. This clone appeared once. Its target is not known. The sequenced sample was PBMCs. The origin of this receptor is a man younger than 45 in good health and CMV-seropositive. The V and J genes are TRBV9 and TRBJ2-2, with a weak D call TRBD1 (5 bases). CDR3 region: CASSVNQGGNTGELFF. The CDR3 coding sequence is TGTGCCAGCAGCGTAAACCAGGGTGGGAACACCGGGGAGCTGTTTTTT.